The 25 T cell receptor beta chains below all came from one sample that was sequenced in a study of blood T cell repertoires in COVID-19. Generated by immunoSEQ multiplex PCR, the TCRdb table keeps only in-frame clones and is missing some. This sample has tens of thousands of clones, with around 87% found just once. Sequencing was done on a sample of peripheral blood. These receptors all stem from a woman older than 75 in a cohort sampled during active or convalescent COVID-19.

The rearrangement joins TRBV21-1 to TRBJ2-1; the table names TRBD2, a call not compared with the DNA. TRBV21-1 is noted as a pseudogene. This CDR3 region has 16 residues. The CDR3 is CASSEEFSGTRLSNFF. CDR3 sequence (DNA): TGTGCCAGCAGCGAGGAGTTTTCCGGGACTAGGCTCTCCAATTTCTTC.

The V call is TRBV6-2 or TRBV6-3, the J call TRBJ1-2; D unresolved. Germline-derived CDR1 and CDR2 are MNHEY and SVGEGT. Deletions cut 3 bases from V and 3 bases from J, with 14 bases between. The CDR3 length is 15 residues. CDR3 DNA sequence: TGTGCCAGCAGTTATAGTAGGCGGTCGGACTATGGCTACACCTTC. The encoded protein is CASSYSRRSDYGYTF.

The chain employs TRBV24-1 and TRBJ1-2; D is perhaps TRBD1 (5 bases). The CDR3 is 14 amino acids. V was cut by 3 bases and J by 4 bases, with 11 bases left in between. Germline lookup yields CDR1 KGHDR and CDR2 SFDVKD. The CDR3 reads CATSDVHQGYGYTF. The CDR3 region has the DNA TGTGCCACCAGTGATGTACATCAGGGCTATGGCTACACCTTC.

This chain's CDR3 is CASSHASYTQYF. CDR3 nucleotides: TGTGCCAGCAGCCATGCGTCTTATACGCAGTATTTT. The chain links TRBV3-1 (or the pseudogene TRBV3-2) to TRBJ2-3; D gene unclear. Germline V CDR1 and CDR2: LGHDT, YNNKEL (reference sequence). This CDR3 is built from 12 residues. V was clipped by 3 bases and J by 7 bases, with 8 bases between them.

The genes are TRBV4-2 and TRBJ2-2; D is unresolved. The V end was cut by 0 bases, the J end by 4 bases, with 18 bases between. The germline gives CDR1 LGHNA, CDR2 YNFKEQ. The CDR3 totals 18 residues. CDR3 sequence: CASSQDRSSSVPTGELFF. As DNA, the CDR3 is TGTGCCAGCAGCCAAGATAGATCGTCTTCCGTCCCCACCGGGGAGCTGTTTTTT.

This rearrangement joins TRBV18 to TRBJ1-1, with TRBD1 identical over 7 bases. Germline V gene sequence: CDR1 KGHSH, CDR2 LQKENI. V lost 3 bases, J lost 3 bases, and 4 bases stayed unmatched. This CDR3 has 14 amino acids. CDR3 region: CASSPNRGDTEAFF. The CDR3 region has the DNA TGTGCCAGCTCACCCAACAGGGGAGACACTGAAGCTTTCTTT.

The J gene is TRBJ2-1, the V gene TRBV24-1, with TRBD2 matching 9 bases. The CDR3 spans 16 residues. CDR1 and CDR2 (germline): KGHDR, SFDVKD. The V segment lost 7 bases and the J segment 8 bases; nucleotides outside the gene matches: 14. In DNA, the CDR3 is TGTGCCACCAGCTCCCCCCGGCGGGGGGGCCTCGATGAGCAGTTCTTC. Its translation is CATSSPRRGGLDEQFF.

The genes are TRBV9 and TRBJ2-1; 9 nucleotides match TRBD2. The V and J ends lost 0 bases and 0 bases, in that order; junction bases with no gene match: 4. The CDR3 runs to 17 residues. In germline, CDR1 is SGDLS, CDR2 YYNGEE. CDR3 in DNA: TGTGCCAGCAGCGTAGCGGGCGGGAGGGCCTCCTACAATGAGCAGTTCTTC. Protein sequence: CASSVAGGRASYNEQFF.

CDR3 region: CASSKTGVNTGELFF. CDR3 nucleotides: TGCGCCAGCAGCAAGACAGGGGTCAACACCGGGGAGCTGTTTTTT. V and J are TRBV5-1 and TRBJ2-2; 8 nucleotides match TRBD1. The CDR3 has 15 residues. The ends lost 4 bases at V and 2 bases at J; junction bases unmatched: 4. Germline loops: CDR1 SGHRS, CDR2 YFSETQ.

This rearrangement joins TRBV27 to TRBJ2-1, with D possibly being TRBD1 (6 bases). CDR1 is MNHEY, CDR2 SMNVEV, per germline (reference sequence). The CDR3 extends over 14 amino acids. Trimming pared 4 bases from V and 3 bases from J, leaving 10 bases between. The CDR3, as DNA: TGTGCCAGCAGTTCTCGGGACAACTACAATGAGCAGTTCTTC. Translated, it gives CASSSRDNYNEQFF.

The genes are TRBV11-3 and TRBJ2-1, with TRBD1 identical over 7 bases. Germline V CDR1 and CDR2: SGHNT, YENEEA. The J segment lost 4 bases and the V segment lost 5 bases, leaving 11 bases of the junction unmatched. The CDR3 has 16 residues. This chain's CDR3 is CASSPKTGFTYNEQFF. CDR3 bases: TGTGCCAGCAGCCCCAAGACAGGGTTTACATACAATGAGCAGTTCTTC.

The gene calls are TRBV11-3 and TRBJ2-7, with TRBD2 matching over 9 bases. The length of the CDR3 is 15 residues. V gave up 1 base and J gave up 2 bases; unmatched junction bases: 3. Per germline, CDR1 SGHNT and CDR2 YENEEA. CDR3 DNA: TGTGCCAGCAGCTTAGGGGTAGCGGGAGCCTACGAGCAGTACTTC. Its translation is CASSLGVAGAYEQYF.

The chain employs TRBV3-1 (or the pseudogene TRBV3-2) and TRBJ1-1, with D tentatively TRBD1 (5 bases). Trimming took off 2 bases at V and 10 bases at J, with 11 bases between the two ends. The germline CDR1 and CDR2 sequences are LGHDT and YNNKEL (reference sequence). CDR3 length: 12 amino acids. Here the CDR3 reads CASSQSGDVAFF. CDR3 DNA sequence: TGTGCCAGCAGCCAATCGGGGGACGTAGCTTTCTTT.

The table lists this clone with a count of one. This sequence joins TRBV30 and TRBJ1-5; D unresolved. From germline, CDR1 is GTSNPN and CDR2 SVGIG (reference sequence). V lost 2 bases, J lost 4 bases, and 15 bases lay in between. CDR3 length: 15 residues. The CDR3 DNA is TGTGCCTGGAGTTATGGTCTCTCTCTAAATCAGCCCCAGCATTTT. It encodes CAWSYGLSLNQPQHF.

The chain is built from TRBV5-1 and TRBJ2-2; 9 nucleotides match TRBD1. With 4 bases clipped from V and 4 bases from J, the junction kept 17 bases outside the gene matches. Germline values: CDR1 SGHRS, CDR2 YFSETQ. The CDR3 has 19 residues. The CDR3 loop is CASSAGTGSVGSGTGELFF. CDR3 bases: TGCGCCAGCAGCGCCGGGACAGGGTCGGTAGGGTCCGGCACCGGGGAGCTGTTTTTT.

This chain joins TRBV6-5 and TRBJ2-7; weak D call: TRBD1 (6 bases). The CDR3 contains 14 residues. The germline V and J ends were trimmed by 7 bases and 3 bases, with 16 bases remaining between them. Germline loops: CDR1 MNHEY, CDR2 SVGAGI. The CDR3 region has the DNA TGTGCCAGCATCAGTCCCGGGACAAGCTACGAGCAGTACTTC. Translated, it gives CASISPGTSYEQYF.

For this clone: One end of the junction fails to match germline, which may point to a read error. This chain links TRBV7-7 with TRBJ1-1; possibly TRBD1 for D (5 bases). The CDR3 has 13 residues. CDR1 and CDR2 (germline): SSHAT, FNYEAQ (reference sequence). CDR3 sequence (DNA): TGTGCTAGCAGCACAGGAATGAACACTGAAGCTTTCTTT. Protein: CASSTGMNTEAFF.

This sequence joins TRBV28 and TRBJ1-2, with a weak D call TRBD1 (6 bases). The CDR3 spans 14 residues. V lost 3 bases, J lost 7 bases, and 15 bases lay in between. Germline loops: CDR1 MDHEN, CDR2 SYDVKM. This CDR3 reads CASSLGQGQGGYTF. CDR3 bases: TGTGCCAGCAGTTTGGGGCAGGGGCAGGGTGGCTACACCTTC.

This clone appeared a single time. The chain combines TRBV5-4 with TRBJ1-2, with 8 bases identical to TRBD1. With 1 base clipped from V and 3 bases from J, the junction kept 8 bases outside the gene matches. This CDR3 spans 16 amino acids. Germline V CDR1 and CDR2: SGHNT, YYREEE (reference sequence). CDR3 sequence: CASSLLVAGGDYGYTF. The CDR3 DNA follows: TGTGCCAGCAGCTTGTTGGTGGCAGGGGGCGACTATGGCTACACCTTC.

The chain couples TRBV19 to TRBJ2-3; 8 positions match TRBD2. Germline-derived CDR1 and CDR2 are LNHDA and SQIVND (reference sequence). The V gene end was trimmed by 5 bases and the J gene end by 5 bases; junction bases not matched to a gene: 12. This CDR3 contains 16 residues. The CDR3 DNA follows: TGTGCCAGTAGTCCCCGTTGGCGGGGGGATGTAGATACGCAGTATTTT. Its protein is CASSPRWRGDVDTQYF.

This clone occurred once. V gene TRBV11-2 combines with J gene TRBJ2-5; TRBD2 is a possible D gene (6 bases). This CDR3 is built from 16 residues. V was trimmed by 5 bases and J by 3 bases, leaving 19 bases between them. Germline CDR1 and CDR2: SGHAT and FQNNGV. The CDR3 bases are TGTGCCAGCAGCCCCCGGGGAGCGGGTGCTAAAGAGACCCAGTACTTC. It encodes CASSPRGAGAKETQYF. The whole variable domain, filled in from reference TRBV11-2 and TRBJ2-5, reads EAGVAQSPRYKIIEKRQSVAFWCNPISGHATLYWYQQILGQGPKLLIQFQNNGVVDDSQLPKDRFSAERLKGVDSTLKIQPAKLEDSAVYLCASSPRGAGAKETQYFGPGTRLLVL.

This chain links TRBV7-2 with TRBJ1-5; TRBD1 is a possible D gene (5 bases). CDR1 is SGHTA, CDR2 FQGNSA, per germline. V lost 3 bases to trimming and J lost 3 bases, with 12 bases between them. This CDR3 has 15 residues. The CDR3 bases are TGTGCCAGCAGCTTCGGCGGGGGTCACAATCAGCCCCAGCATTTT. Translation gives CASSFGGGHNQPQHF.

The genes are TRBV11-3 and TRBJ2-7; 8 positions match TRBD1. The CDR3 spans 10 residues. The J segment lost 10 bases and the V segment lost 8 bases, leaving 4 bases of the junction unmatched. In germline, CDR1 is SGHNT, CDR2 YENEEA. As DNA, the CDR3 is TGTGCCAGCGGAGGACAGGGTCAGTACTTC. Its protein is CASGGQGQYF.

This clone was seen a single time. The chain uses TRBV5-1 and TRBJ1-1; D might be TRBD1 (5 bases). CDR1 is SGHRS and CDR2 is YFSETQ in the germline V gene. The length of the CDR3 is 13 residues. V was trimmed by 4 bases and J by 0 bases, leaving 7 bases between them. The CDR3 loop reads CASSPGVNTEAFF. The CDR3 bases are TGCGCCAGCAGCCCGGGGGTGAACACTGAAGCTTTCTTT.

The V gene is TRBV5-1, the J gene TRBJ2-2; weak D call: TRBD2 (5 bases). The CDR3 has 15 residues. Trimming pared 2 bases from V and 0 bases from J, leaving 8 bases between. From germline, CDR1 is SGHRS and CDR2 YFSETQ. The CDR3 region is CASSFLGANTGELFF. The DNA of the CDR3 is TGCGCCAGCAGCTTTTTGGGAGCGAACACCGGGGAGCTGTTTTTT. Full variable domain (remainder filled in from reference TRBV5-1 and TRBJ2-2): KAGVTQTPRYLIKTRGQQVTLSCSPISGHRSVSWYQQTPGQGLQFLFEYFSETQRNKGNFPGRFSGRQFSNSRSEMNVSTLELGDSALYLCASSFLGANTGELFFGEGSRLTVL.